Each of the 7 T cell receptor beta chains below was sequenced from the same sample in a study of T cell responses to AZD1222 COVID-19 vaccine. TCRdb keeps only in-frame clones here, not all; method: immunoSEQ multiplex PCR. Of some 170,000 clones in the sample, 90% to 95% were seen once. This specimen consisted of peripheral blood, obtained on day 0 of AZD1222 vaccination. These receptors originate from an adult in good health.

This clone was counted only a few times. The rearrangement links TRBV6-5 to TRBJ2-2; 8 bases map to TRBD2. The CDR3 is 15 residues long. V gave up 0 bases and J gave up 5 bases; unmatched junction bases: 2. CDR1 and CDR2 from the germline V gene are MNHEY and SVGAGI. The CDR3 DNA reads TGTGCCAGCAGTTACTCGGCTAGCGGGACCGGGGAGCTGTTTTTT. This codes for CASSYSASGTGELFF.

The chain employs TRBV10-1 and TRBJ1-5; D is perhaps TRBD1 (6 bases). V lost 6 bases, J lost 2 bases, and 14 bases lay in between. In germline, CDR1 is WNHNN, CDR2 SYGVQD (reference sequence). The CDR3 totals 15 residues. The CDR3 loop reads CASSATGTGNQPQHF. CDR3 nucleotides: TGCGCCAGCAGCGCCACAGGGACCGGCAATCAGCCCCAGCATTTT.

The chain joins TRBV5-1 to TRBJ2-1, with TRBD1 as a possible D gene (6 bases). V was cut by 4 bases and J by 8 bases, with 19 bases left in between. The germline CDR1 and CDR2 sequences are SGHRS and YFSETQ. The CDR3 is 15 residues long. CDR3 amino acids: CASSLGQSPLDEQFF. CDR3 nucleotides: TGCGCCAGCAGCCTCGGACAGTCACCTCTCGATGAGCAGTTCTTC.

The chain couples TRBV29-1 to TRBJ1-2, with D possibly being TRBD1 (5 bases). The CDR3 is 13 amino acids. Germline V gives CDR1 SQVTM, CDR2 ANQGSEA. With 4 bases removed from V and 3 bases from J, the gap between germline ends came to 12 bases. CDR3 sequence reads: CSVAREKYYGYTF. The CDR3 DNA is TGCAGCGTTGCCAGGGAGAAATACTATGGCTACACCTTC. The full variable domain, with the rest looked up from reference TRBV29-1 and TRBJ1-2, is SAVISQKPSRDICQRGTSLTIQCQVDSQVTMMFWYRQQPGQSLTLIATANQGSEATYESGFVIDKFPISRPNLTFSTLTVSNMSPEDSSIYLCSVAREKYYGYTFGSGTRLTVV.

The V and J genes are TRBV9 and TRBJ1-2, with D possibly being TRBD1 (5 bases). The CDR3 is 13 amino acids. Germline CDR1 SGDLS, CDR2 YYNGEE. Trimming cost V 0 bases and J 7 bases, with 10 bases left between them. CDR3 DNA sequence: TGTGCCAGCAGCGTAGCCCCCCAGGGTGGCTACACCTTC. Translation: CASSVAPQGGYTF.

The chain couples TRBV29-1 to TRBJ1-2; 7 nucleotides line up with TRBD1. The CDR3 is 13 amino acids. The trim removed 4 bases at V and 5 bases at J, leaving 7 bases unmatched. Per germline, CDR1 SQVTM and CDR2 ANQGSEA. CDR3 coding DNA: TGCAGCGTTGCCGGGGACAGAACTTATGGCTACACCTTC. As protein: CSVAGDRTYGYTF.

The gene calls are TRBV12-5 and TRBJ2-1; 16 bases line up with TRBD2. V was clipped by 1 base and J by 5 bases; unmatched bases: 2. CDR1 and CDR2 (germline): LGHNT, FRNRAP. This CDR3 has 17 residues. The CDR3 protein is CASGLGGLAGGNNEQFF. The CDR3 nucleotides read TGTGCTAGTGGTTTGGGGGGACTAGCGGGAGGGAACAATGAGCAGTTCTTC.